These 7 T cell receptor beta chains were all obtained from the same sample, sequenced in a study of a mutant IDH1 vaccine in newly diagnosed glioma. The time point: week 47, end of study. Vaccinated patients received 300 ug of mutant IDH1 20-mer peptide per dose, with topical imiquimod. Only in-frame clones appear in the TCRdb table, and some are missing; sequencing was by immunoSEQ multiplex PCR. The sample has 84,000 or so clones, approximately 80% seen once; the top ten hold 4% to 5.5%. Their antigens are not known. The sample in question was PBMCs, obtained from a glioma patient whose treatment included an IDH1 peptide vaccine. Every receptor here comes from a man aged 35 to 55 with glioma.

This CDR3 is CASSLGYWYEQYF. Here the CDR3 DNA reads TGTGCCAGCAGTTTAGGGTACTGGTACGAGCAGTACTTC. The chain carries TRBV5-6 and TRBJ2-7; D is undetermined. The CDR3 loop spans 13 amino acids. Between the trimmed V and J ends, which lost 5 bases and 4 bases, there was a span of 13 bases. Germline CDR1 reads SGHDT; CDR2 reads YYEEEE.

This clone was picked up one time. This chain uses TRBV9 with TRBJ1-1; no reliable D call. With 4 bases removed from V and 0 bases from J, the gap between germline ends came to 13 bases. Germline CDR1 and CDR2: SGDLS and YYNGEE. The CDR3 has 15 residues. CDR3: CASSPSGWMNTEAFF. The CDR3 DNA is TGTGCCAGCAGCCCGTCGGGGTGGATGAACACTGAAGCTTTCTTT.

The V and J genes are TRBV7-2 and TRBJ2-7, with 9 positions matching TRBD1. The CDR3 has 15 residues. The germline CDR1 and CDR2 sequences are SGHTA and FQGNSA. V lost 5 bases, J lost 3 bases, and 8 bases stayed unmatched. In nucleotides, the CDR3 is TGTGCCAGCAGCATCTACAGGGGGCCCAACTACGAGCAGTACTTC. It encodes CASSIYRGPNYEQYF.

A single count supports this clone. The chain recombines TRBV5-1 with TRBJ2-7; no clear D gene. Trimming left V 0 bases short and J 6 bases short, with 7 bases between. The CDR3 length is 12 residues. The V gene's germline CDR1 is SGHRS and CDR2 YFSETQ. The CDR3 DNA sequence: TGCGCCAGCAGCTTGGGAGGAAGCGAGCAGTACTTC. Translating it yields CASSLGGSEQYF.

The V gene is TRBV30, the J gene TRBJ2-7; 7 positions match TRBD2. The CDR3 loop spans 19 amino acids. Losses at the gene ends were 2 bases for V and 7 bases for J; bases not matched to a gene: 26. Germline V gene lookup returns CDR1 GTSNPN and CDR2 SVGIG (reference sequence). CDR3 loop: CAWSSRRTSSRGGPGEQYF. The CDR3 region has the DNA TGTGCCTGGAGTTCGAGACGTACCTCCAGCCGGGGAGGGCCGGGGGAGCAGTACTTC.

The gene calls are TRBV28 and TRBJ2-1, with a tentative D call TRBD1 (6 bases). This CDR3 has 15 amino acids. The germline gives CDR1 MDHEN, CDR2 SYDVKM. Trimming shortened V by 6 bases and J by 8 bases, and 20 bases separated the two germline ends. The CDR3 sequence: CASRDTGPSKDEQFF. DNA of the CDR3: TGTGCCAGCAGAGATACAGGGCCGTCCAAGGATGAGCAGTTCTTC.

Here the CDR3 DNA reads TGTGCCAGCAGTTTAAGTCAGGTGGGTCAGCCCCAGCATTTT. Translating gives CASSLSQVGQPQHF. This chain links TRBV6-5 with TRBJ1-5; D is undetermined. The CDR3 covers 14 residues. Germline V CDR1 and CDR2: MNHEY, SVGAGI. V was shortened by 4 bases and J by 6 bases, with 13 bases between the two germline ends.